This TCR beta chain appears in the sequencing data of a study of blood T cell repertoires in COVID-19 (dated by TCRdb to 2018 to 2020). Background on the whole study: The collaborator samples originated in the United States, Italy and Spain and spanned the acute and convalescent phases of COVID-19. Deeply sampled blood TCRbeta repertoires from subjects exposed to, actively infected with, or recovered from COVID-19 were included in the dataset. Samples were obtained from the ongoing ImmuneRACE study (first 160 participants) and from 1,000 to 1,500 subjects provided by 6 global collaborators. HLA class I and class II types, where available, came from metadata supplied by the sample provider rather than from assay-based typing. The repertoires were made available in a free public database intended to serve as a resource for research on the immune response to SARS-CoV-2. A de-identified subject ID, COVID-19 status, age in years and sex were almost always included in the sample metadata. The prospective study material was composed of cDNA or gDNA derived from T cells, B-cell-depleted T cells, or PBMCs.

TCRbeta CDR3 regions were amplified from genomic DNA by means of the immunoSEQ Assay, a bias-controlled multiplex PCR. The study's processing was this. The number of nucleated cells in each sample was estimated from the amplification of reference gene primers within the assay. Sequence reads were collapsed and filtered to measure the absolute abundance of every unique TCRbeta CDR3 rearrangement. For each sample, productive Simpson clonality was calculated by taking the square root of Simpson's diversity index across productive rearrangements. Held by TCRdb, this immuneACCESS table contains in-frame sequences only and omits some clones. Under half of the omission traces to an unresolved V gene where checked; the cause of the rest is unknown. V and J calls and clone size are as listed in that table; D and trimming were resolved from the DNA. For this sample there are approximately 74,000 clones; around 77% appear just once. The top ten clonotypes cover 15% to 20% of the sample.

This clone was counted between two and nine times. No cognate antigen has been identified for it. The junction differs from germline at one of its ends, possibly a read error. Collaborating institutions collected whole blood in K2EDTA tubes following their own protocols. For TCRbeta analysis, collaborator samples were shipped as frozen whole blood, as isolated PBMCs, or as DNA extracted from either sample type. Study-wide conclusions, independent of this receptor: The quantity of clinical and demographic metadata differed by source and by participant and was supplied without curation.

The CDR3 numbers 15 residues from cysteine through phenylalanine. The kept DNA is CDR3 alone, 45 bases in frame from the first base. For CDR1 and CDR2, the germline V gene lists SQVTM and ANQGSEA. The sequence links TRBV29-1 to TRBJ2-3; the D gene is perhaps TRBD1, on 7 matching bases. The source of this sequence is a man aged 55-75 years with acute or convalescent COVID-19. The specimen was peripheral blood. The DNA is TGCAGCGTCGAAGGGGGCGCGGGGATCACAGATACGCAGTATTTT. This gives the protein CSVEGGAGITDTQYF.